The 10 T cell receptor beta chains given below trace back to one sample, sequenced in a study of shared clonotypes between healthy human individuals. Naive CD8 cells were CD45RO-negative, positively selected for CCR7, excluding terminally differentiated effector memory CD45RA+ cells. Some clones are missing from TCRdb's copy, which holds only in-frame ones; the method was immunoSEQ multiplex PCR. The table has about 2 million clones, approximately 94% seen once. The source material was naive CD8+ T cells sorted from blood. The receptors originated from a man aged 18 to 29 in good health.

This clone was detected a few times. The same CDR3 is also encoded by other DNA sequences in this sample. V usage is TRBV7-9 and J usage is TRBJ2-7, with 9 positions matching TRBD1. The CDR3 extends over 13 amino acids. Losses at the gene ends were 3 bases for V and 4 bases for J; bases not matched to a gene: 1. The germline gives CDR1 SEHNR, CDR2 FQNEAQ (reference sequence). The CDR3 DNA follows: TGTGCCAGCAGCTTTGGGACAGGGTACGAGCAGTACTTC. Protein product: CASSFGTGYEQYF.

Concerning this clone itself: The sample has other DNA sequences that encode this CDR3 too. V is TRBV5-1 and J is TRBJ2-7; TRBD1 matches 8 bases. The CDR3 consists of 13 residues. CDR1 and CDR2 from the germline V gene are SGHRS and YFSETQ. With 3 bases clipped from V and 5 bases from J, the junction kept 4 bases outside the gene matches. The CDR3 DNA reads as TGCGCCAGCAGCTCTGGGACAGGTGACGAGCAGTACTTC. The encoded protein is CASSSGTGDEQYF.

The genes are TRBV9 and TRBJ2-3; D unresolved. Germline V CDR1 and CDR2: SGDLS, YYNGEE. This CDR3 is built from 14 residues. Trimming pared 4 bases from V and 1 base from J, leaving 10 bases between. The DNA of the CDR3 is TGTGCCAGCAGCCCACCCCTGGGCACAGATACGCAGTATTTT. As protein: CASSPPLGTDTQYF.

Here the CDR3 reads CASTRQGWTGELFF. For the CDR3, the DNA is TGTGCCAGCACCAGACAGGGGTGGACCGGGGAGCTGTTTTTT. The chain employs TRBV6-4 and TRBJ2-2; the match to TRBD1 covers 8 bases. The CDR3 has 14 amino acids. Germline CDR1 is MRHNA and CDR2 is SNTAGT. V trimming: 7 bases; J trimming: 5 bases; junction bases outside the gene matches: 6.

J is TRBJ2-5 and V is TRBV10-3; D not certain. The germline V gene has CDR1 ENHRY and CDR2 SYGVKD. V dropped 3 bases and J dropped 6 bases, with 8 bases sitting between them. The length of the CDR3 is 12 residues. The CDR3 DNA reads TGTGCCATCAGTGACAAGGATAAGACCCAGTACTTC. Translation: CAISDKDKTQYF.

The chain uses TRBV5-6 and TRBJ2-7; TRBD2 matches at 8 bases. The germline CDR1 and CDR2 sequences are SGHDT and YYEEEE. The CDR3 runs to 14 residues. V lost 4 bases and J lost 5; bases outside the gene matches: 8. This CDR3 is CASSGLTSAHEQYF. Here the CDR3 DNA reads TGTGCCAGCAGCGGATTGACTAGCGCTCACGAGCAGTACTTC. The variable domain in full, with the rest retrieved from reference TRBV5-6 and TRBJ2-7, is DAGVTQSPTHLIKTRGQQVTLRCSPKSGHDTVSWYQQALGQGPQFIFQYYEEEERQRGNFPDRFSGHQFPNYSSELNVNALLLGDSALYLCASSGLTSAHEQYFGPGTRLTVT.

As concerns this clone: Other DNA sequences of this sample code for an identical CDR3. V gene TRBV7-9 combines with J gene TRBJ1-1; D unresolved. The V and J ends lost 5 bases and 5 bases respectively, with 9 bases between them. Germline CDR1 is SEHNR and CDR2 is FQNEAQ (reference sequence). The CDR3 contains 12 residues. CDR3 sequence (DNA): TGTGCCAGCAGCCCAGCCGGGACTGAAGCTTTCTTT. The encoded protein is CASSPAGTEAFF. Drawing the rest from reference TRBV7-9 and TRBJ1-1, the complete variable domain is DTGVSQNPRHKITKRGQNVTFRCDPISEHNRLYWYRQTLGQGPEFLTYFQNEAQLEKSRLLSDRFSAERPKGSFSTLEIQRTEQGDSAMYLCASSPAGTEAFFGQGTRLTVV.

The chain combines TRBV5-1 with TRBJ2-7, with 7 bases aligning to TRBD1. The length of the CDR3 is 12 residues. Germline V gene data show CDR1 as SGHRS and CDR2 as YFSETQ. With 6 bases clipped from V and 5 bases from J, the junction kept 5 bases outside the gene matches. CDR3 sequence (DNA): TGCGCCAGCACTTTTACAGGGGACGAGCAGTACTTC. Translated, it gives CASTFTGDEQYF.

The chain is built from TRBV5-5 and TRBJ2-7, with 9 bases that match TRBD1. The J segment lost 4 bases and the V segment lost 4 bases, leaving 6 bases of the junction unmatched. CDR1 SGHKS and CDR2 YYEKEE come from the germline V gene (reference sequence). The CDR3 extends over 14 amino acids. CDR3 amino acids: CASSIDRGVYEQYF. The CDR3 DNA is TGTGCCAGCAGCATTGACAGGGGGGTTTACGAGCAGTACTTC.

The rearrangement uses TRBV9 and TRBJ2-3; TRBD2 matches 7 bases. CDR1 and CDR2 from the germline V gene are SGDLS and YYNGEE. CDR3 length: 14 amino acids. The J segment lost 4 bases and the V segment lost 3 bases, leaving 5 bases of the junction unmatched. The CDR3 region has the DNA TGTGCCAGCAGCGCACGGGGGGACGCAGATACGCAGTATTTT. It is translated as CASSARGDADTQYF. Using reference TRBV9 and TRBJ2-3 for the parts outside the CDR3, the full variable domain is DSGVTQTPKHLITATGQRVTLRCSPRSGDLSVYWYQQSLDQGLQFLIQYYNGEERAKGNILERFSAQQFPDLHSELNLSSLELGDSALYFCASSARGDADTQYFGPGTRLTVL.